This T cell receptor beta chain emerged from a study of OX40 agonist ivuxolimab in advanced cancers. Across the study: People in dose escalation had one of these cancers: hepatocellular carcinoma, melanoma, renal cell or head and neck cancer. Partial responses, seen in three patients, involved one hepatocellular carcinoma and two cutaneous melanomas.

This clone was seen only a few times. Its cognate antigen is unknown. The assay was immunoSEQ multiplex PCR, and TCRdb's table has in-frame clones only and misses some. The data show more than 55,000 clones, about 88% seen once. CDR1 is SGHRS and CDR2 is YFSETQ in the germline V gene. Trimming took 4 bases from V and 8 from J, leaving 12 bases between them. CDR3 length equals 12 residues. Findings and caveats of the study: Partial responders dosed at 0.1-3.0 mg/kg displayed clonal expansion ranking among the lowest.

This TCR was sampled from an adult with an advanced solid tumor such as melanoma, head and neck, liver or kidney cancer. Sequenced material: CD4+ or CD8+ T cells sorted from blood, taken in a trial of the OX40 agonist ivuxolimab. The rearrangement links TRBV5-1 to TRBJ1-2, with D maybe TRBD1 (5 bases). The CDR3 loop reads CASSPQGDGYTF. The CDR3 bases are TGCGCCAGCAGCCCCCAGGGTGACGGCTACACCTTC.